One sample yielded the 30 T cell receptor beta chains listed below, sequenced in a study of blood T cells in healthy people across ages. A J-beta primer mix and a sample-barcoded 5' primer were used in a second PCR of about 7 to 11 cycles. MiXCR, applied by TCRdb to the 5' RACE reads, yields one record per CDR3 protein. The sample records some 1.8 million distinct CDR3 sequences, about 39% being singletons. The sequencing input was blood. The source is a human donor in good health.

J is TRBJ2-3 and V is TRBV28; TRBD2 aligns across 12 bases. Per germline, CDR1 MDHEN and CDR2 SYDVKM. V lost 6 bases and J lost 1; bases outside the gene matches: 11. This CDR3 is built from 18 residues. CDR3 coding DNA: TGTGCCAGCAGCTACCCAACTAGCGGGGGGACAGGCACAGATACGCAGTATTTT. Translated, it gives CASSYPTSGGTGTDTQYF.

The J gene is TRBJ2-3, the V gene TRBV10-3; D gene ambiguous. V was cut by 3 bases and J by 4 bases, with 8 bases left in between. The CDR3 length is 13 residues. Germline V CDR1 and CDR2: ENHRY, SYGVKD. CDR3 in DNA: TGTGCCATCAGTGATCTAGTCCCAGATACGCAGTATTTT. This encodes CAISDLVPDTQYF.

The chain joins TRBV6-5 to TRBJ2-3; 10 nucleotides line up with TRBD2. Trimming cost V 0 bases and J 0 bases; bases outside gene matches: 6. The CDR3 runs 18 residues. CDR1 is MNHEY and CDR2 is SVGAGI in the germline V gene. The CDR3 sequence: CASSYSASGGLSTDTQYF. The DNA for the CDR3 is TGTGCCAGCAGTTACTCGGCTAGCGGGGGCCTTAGCACAGATACGCAGTATTTT.

CDR3 sequence: CASSLGAGMGSPLHF. The CDR3 DNA sequence: TGTGCCAGCAGCTTAGGAGCGGGGATGGGTTCACCCCTCCACTTT. The chain joins TRBV7-2 to TRBJ1-6; D is ambiguous. CDR1 is SGHTA and CDR2 is FQGNSA in the germline V gene. The CDR3 covers 15 residues. V lost 1 base and J 9 bases, leaving 13 bases between the germline ends. Supplemented by reference TRBV7-2 and TRBJ1-6, the full variable domain reads GAGVSQSPSNKVTEKGKDVELRCDPISGHTALYWYRQSLGQGLEFLIYFQGNSAPDKSGLPSDRFSAERTGGSVSTLTIQRTQQEDSAVYLCASSLGAGMGSPLHFGNGTRLTVT.

This clonotype has a handful of counts. The rearrangement links TRBV6-1 to TRBJ2-7; D unresolved. V lost 7 bases, J lost 2 bases, and 12 bases lay in between. Germline V gene lookup returns CDR1 MNHNS and CDR2 SASEGT. The CDR3 spans 13 residues. The CDR3: CASNVQAAYEQYF. The CDR3 DNA sequence: TGTGCCAGCAACGTCCAGGCGGCCTACGAGCAGTACTTC.

The V and J genes are TRBV10-3 and TRBJ2-7, with D perhaps matching TRBD2 (5 bases). CDR1 ENHRY and CDR2 SYGVKD come from the germline V gene. CDR3 size: 15 residues. V was trimmed by 0 bases and J by 3 bases, leaving 12 bases between them. CDR3 sequence reads: CAISESGGRSYEQYF. The DNA of the CDR3 is TGTGCCATCAGTGAGTCAGGAGGACGGAGCTACGAGCAGTACTTC.

In nucleotides, the CDR3 is TGTGCCAGCAAGGAGAGGTCCGATACGCAGTATTTT. Translating it yields CASKERSDTQYF. V and J are TRBV19 and TRBJ2-3; the D is unclear. The CDR3 sequence is 12 residues long. V lost 9 bases and J 6 bases, leaving 13 bases between the germline ends. The germline gives CDR1 LNHDA, CDR2 SQIVND (reference sequence).

This clonotype was counted between two and nine times. This chain links TRBV7-2 with TRBJ2-3, with 8 nucleotides matching TRBD2. Per the germline V gene, CDR1 is SGHTA and CDR2 is FQGNSA. This CDR3 spans 14 amino acids. V lost 7 bases to trimming and J lost 3 bases; unmatched junction nucleotides: 6. The CDR3 is CASIPGGATDTQYF. The CDR3 region has the DNA TGTGCCAGCATCCCCGGGGGGGCAACAGATACGCAGTATTTT. Filled out from reference TRBV7-2 and TRBJ2-3, the complete variable domain reads GAGVSQSPSNKVTEKGKDVELRCDPISGHTALYWYRQSLGQGLEFLIYFQGNSAPDKSGLPSDRFSAERTGGSVSTLTIQRTQQEDSAVYLCASIPGGATDTQYFGPGTRLTVL.

Here the CDR3 reads CASSLETYGGKMEEQYF. The CDR3 DNA reads TGTGCCAGCAGCTTAGAGACGTATGGGGGAAAAATGGAGGAGCAGTACTTC. The chain uses TRBV7-2 and TRBJ2-4; D may be TRBD1 or TRBD2 (5 bases each). The ends were cut back, 1 base at V and 13 bases at J, with 26 bases in the middle. In germline, CDR1 is SGHTA, CDR2 FQGNSA. CDR3 length equals 17 residues. The variable domain in full, with the rest retrieved from reference TRBV7-2 and TRBJ2-4, is GAGVSQSPSNKVTEKGKDVELRCDPISGHTALYWYRQSLGQGLEFLIYFQGNSAPDKSGLPSDRFSAERTGGSVSTLTIQRTQQEDSAVYLCASSLETYGGKMEEQYFGAGTRLSVL.

As for this clonotype: A much larger clone differs by one base, so this may be a read error. Because it lacks the conserved phenylalanine or tryptophan at the end, this CDR3 is likely a read error. The V gene is TRBV7-9, the J gene TRBJ2-3; 7 bases are shared with TRBD1. Trimming removed 1 base from V and 2 bases from J; junction bases left unmatched: 3. The CDR3 totals 15 residues. Germline V CDR1 and CDR2: SEHNR, FQNEAQ (reference sequence). The CDR3 is CASSLGTGYTDTQYV. As DNA, the CDR3 is TGTGCCAGCAGCTTAGGGACAGGATACACAGATACGCAGTATGTT.

Concerning this clonotype: Compared with germline, one end of the junction differs, possibly owing to a read error. The rearrangement uses TRBV6-5 and TRBJ2-1; D remains unclear. The CDR3 totals 13 residues. Germline V gene lookup returns CDR1 MNHEY and CDR2 SVGAGI. CDR3 residues: CANSYPEGNEQFF. Here the CDR3 DNA reads TGTGCCAACAGTTACCCAGAAGGGAATGAGCAGTTCTTC.

The gene calls are TRBV2 and TRBJ2-3; 11 positions agree with TRBD2. The length of the CDR3 is 16 residues. Germline V gives CDR1 SNHLY, CDR2 FYNNEI. V was pared by 7 bases and J by 5 bases, with 11 bases of the junction left unmatched. The CDR3 sequence: CASNPLAGGRGDTQYF. The CDR3 nucleotides read TGTGCCAGCAACCCTTTAGCGGGGGGGCGGGGAGATACGCAGTATTTT.

The J gene is TRBJ1-5, the V gene TRBV6-6; tentatively, D is TRBD1 (6 bases). The CDR3 extends over 15 amino acids. CDR1 and CDR2 (germline): MNHNY, SVGAGI (reference sequence). Trimming shortened V by 1 base and J by 7 bases, and 14 bases separated the two germline ends. As DNA, the CDR3 is TGTGCCAGCAGTTACTGGGCAGGGGTGGAGCAGCCCCAGCATTTT. Its protein is CASSYWAGVEQPQHF.

A few counts support this clonotype. V gene TRBV5-1 combines with J gene TRBJ1-4, with D tentatively TRBD1 (6 bases). The V gene lost 3 bases and the J gene lost 8 bases, with 23 bases spanning the gap. This CDR3 contains 17 residues. Germline V CDR1 and CDR2: SGHRS, YFSETQ. This CDR3 is CASSSNPFSDRGEKLFF. The CDR3 region has the DNA TGCGCCAGCAGCTCCAACCCCTTCTCGGACAGAGGGGAAAAACTGTTTTTT.

There are a few counts of this clonotype. This chain joins TRBV12-3 or TRBV12-4 and TRBJ1-2; D not resolved. The V end was cut by 5 bases, the J end by 8 bases, with 18 bases between. This CDR3 contains 14 residues. CDR3 loop: CASSTLRGSFGYTF. The DNA of the CDR3 is TGTGCCAGCAGTACCCTCAGAGGCTCGTTCGGCTACACCTTC.

The chain employs TRBV7-9 and TRBJ2-1; 8 bases line up with TRBD2. CDR3 length: 16 residues. Germline V gene sequence: CDR1 SEHNR, CDR2 FQNEAQ (reference sequence). With V trimmed by 4 bases and J by 9 bases, 14 bases remained unmatched. CDR3 nucleotide sequence: TGTGCCAGCAGCTCCGGACTAGCAGGATTTGATGGTGAGCAGTTCTTC. Protein product: CASSSGLAGFDGEQFF.

The chain has TRBV15 and TRBJ1-1; D ambiguous. This CDR3 contains 14 residues. CDR1 is LNHNV and CDR2 is YYDKDF in the germline V gene (reference sequence). V dropped 0 bases and J dropped 5 bases, with 10 bases sitting between them. This chain's CDR3 is CATSRDIGRTEAFF. CDR3 nucleotides: TGTGCCACCAGCAGAGATATCGGACGGACTGAAGCTTTCTTT.

This clonotype was counted at least ten times. The V call is TRBV20-1, the J call TRBJ1-2, with 9 bases identical to TRBD1. Germline loops: CDR1 DFQATT, CDR2 SNEGSKA (reference sequence). The CDR3 sequence is 16 residues long. With 0 bases clipped from V and 8 bases from J, the junction kept 13 bases outside the gene matches. CDR3 bases: TGCAGTGCTAGAGATTCGGGGAGCGGGACAGGGAAGGGCTACACCTTC. Residues: CSARDSGSGTGKGYTF.

The rearrangement joins TRBV2 to TRBJ2-1; D perhaps matches TRBD2 (5 bases). CDR1 and CDR2 (germline): SNHLY, FYNNEI. V was shortened by 6 bases and J by 11 bases, with 14 bases between the two germline ends. This CDR3 has 12 residues. CDR3 DNA: TGTGCCAGCAGCGTTCAGGAGGTTCAGCAGTTCTTC. Amino acids: CASSVQEVQQFF.

This clonotype has just a few counts. V is TRBV9 and J is TRBJ2-1; D not certain. CDR1 is SGDLS, CDR2 YYNGEE, per germline. The CDR3 sequence is 16 residues long. V lost 0 bases and J 2 bases, leaving 12 bases between the germline ends. CDR3 amino acids: CASSVDPSAAYNEQFF. Written as DNA, the CDR3 is TGTGCCAGCAGCGTAGACCCCTCCGCAGCCTACAATGAGCAGTTCTTC.

CDR3 DNA sequence: TGTGCCAGCAGCTTTCTATTTCAGGGTCGGGAGACCCAGTACTTC. It codes for CASSFLFQGRETQYF. The chain carries TRBV7-8 and TRBJ2-5; possibly TRBD1 for D (5 bases). From germline, CDR1 is SGHVS and CDR2 FQNEAQ. The CDR3 contains 15 residues. Trimming cost V 3 bases and J 5 bases, with 16 bases left between them.

This clonotype has a handful of counts. The chain joins TRBV19 to TRBJ1-5, with 12 positions matching TRBD1. V shed 8 bases and J 6 bases; nucleotides not matched to a gene: 8. Germline V gene sequence: CDR1 LNHDA, CDR2 SQIVND (reference sequence). The CDR3 sequence is 15 residues long. The CDR3 sequence: CASYPGTGGSQPQHF. For the CDR3, the DNA is TGTGCCAGTTACCCAGGGACAGGGGGCTCTCAGCCCCAGCATTTT.

J is TRBJ2-3 and V is TRBV20-1; the match to TRBD1 covers 10 bases. Germline V CDR1 and CDR2: DFQATT, SNEGSKA (reference sequence). The CDR3 runs 15 residues. Germline trimming cut 6 bases from V and 6 bases from J; bases unmatched to any gene: 12. Written as DNA, the CDR3 is TGCAGTGCCCCGCCCCGGACAGGGGGAGGTGATACGCAGTATTTT. This codes for CSAPPRTGGGDTQYF.

The chain carries TRBV19 and TRBJ2-1, with unresolved D. Trimming shortened V by 0 bases and J by 1 base, and 7 bases separated the two germline ends. This CDR3 region has 15 residues. Germline V CDR1 and CDR2: LNHDA, SQIVND (reference sequence). The CDR3 region is CASSIDRYSYNEQFF. The CDR3 nucleotides are TGTGCCAGTAGTATAGATCGTTATTCCTACAATGAGCAGTTCTTC.

Comments on this clonotype: This is likely a read error, given that the CDR3 carries no conserved phenylalanine or tryptophan at its end. The V call is TRBV15, the J call TRBJ2-1, with D perhaps TRBD1 (5 bases). The germline V and J ends were trimmed by 1 base and 1 base, with 17 bases remaining between them. Germline V gene data show CDR1 as LNHNV and CDR2 as YYDKDF (reference sequence). CDR3 length equals 18 residues. The CDR3 here is CATSRVLLQDESYNEQFC. The CDR3 DNA reads as TGTGCCACCAGCAGAGTCCTCCTACAGGATGAGTCCTACAATGAGCAGTTCTGC.

The chain carries TRBV7-3 and TRBJ1-2, with D perhaps matching TRBD1 (6 bases). The CDR3 is made up of 15 amino acids. CDR1 is SGHTA and CDR2 is FQGTGA in the germline V gene. V was pared by 5 bases and J by 3 bases, with 16 bases between. The CDR3: CASSPDGTKDYGYTF. The CDR3 DNA is TGTGCCAGCAGCCCCGATGGGACAAAAGACTATGGCTACACCTTC.

This chain connects TRBV10-3 to TRBJ1-1; D is perhaps TRBD1 (6 bases). V lost 5 bases and J lost 7, with 20 bases in between. Germline V gives CDR1 ENHRY, CDR2 SYGVKD. The CDR3 contains 15 residues. For the CDR3, the DNA is TGTGCCATCAGTCGACAGGTCTCACTTATGTATGAAGCTTTCTTT. Amino acids: CAISRQVSLMYEAFF.

V is TRBV4-1 and J is TRBJ2-7, with 9 bases that match TRBD2. The DNA matches TRBJ2-5 better at its end, which makes the J call doubtful. CDR1 is MGHRA, CDR2 YSYEKL, per germline. The CDR3 contains 18 residues. The DNA of the CDR3 is TGCGCCAGCAGCCAATTTGGTCAGCGGGGGGCGCCGCTGGAGACCCAGTACTTC. It translates to CASSQFGQRGAPLETQYF.

CDR3 coding DNA: TGTGCCAGCAGTCCTAGCTACCTGACAGGGGAGAAAAACATTCAGTACTTC. Translation: CASSPSYLTGEKNIQYF. The chain employs TRBV2 and TRBJ2-4; 8 bases are shared with TRBD1. The length of the CDR3 is 17 residues. Germline CDR1 and CDR2: SNHLY and FYNNEI. The J segment lost 4 bases and the V segment lost 5 bases, leaving 13 bases of the junction unmatched. The whole variable domain, filled in from reference TRBV2 and TRBJ2-4, reads EPEVTQTPSHQVTQMGQEVILRCVPISNHLYFYWYRQILGQKVEFLVSFYNNEISEKSEIFDDQFSVERPDGSNFTLKIRSTKLEDSAMYFCASSPSYLTGEKNIQYFGAGTRLSVL.

Many counts were recorded for this clonotype. This chain uses TRBV27 with TRBJ2-1; 9 bases agree with TRBD1. J was trimmed by 4 bases and V by 6 bases; bases with no gene match: 4. The germline gives CDR1 MNHEY, CDR2 SMNVEV (reference sequence). This CDR3 has 14 residues. As DNA, the CDR3 is TGTGCCAGCAGACCCGACAGGGGGTACAATGAGCAGTTCTTC. Translating gives CASRPDRGYNEQFF.